This T cell receptor (beta chain) comes out of a study of identical twins listed by TCRdb under 2016. About the study as a whole: To test whether fetal clonotypes persist, this study deep-sequenced TCR alpha and beta repertoires from monozygotic twins, from unrelated adults of various ages, and from cord blood. To rule out contamination, the twin experiments were replicated at different times with different library preparation protocols. Broad study findings and their caveats: Compared with coincidental sharing between unrelated individuals, out-of-frame TCR alpha sequences shared between twins had an excess of sequences with low generation probability. Fewer insertions were carried by abundant cord blood beta clonotypes, a similar but weaker trend appeared in young adult naive repertoires, and no such trend appeared in memory repertoires. Zero-insertion analyses could be partly confounded by invariant T cells such as MAIT and iNKT, though diverse VJ usage argued against such confounding for most clonotypes. Out-of-frame TCR alpha sharing in monozygotic twins was systematically underestimated by recombination models, whereas sharing between unrelated individuals was in agreement with the recombination models. Because the same donors could not be followed over many years, the conclusions depended on cross-sectional statistical analysis. In beta out-of-frame sequences, excess twin sharing was weaker, because having fewer shared sequences lowered the signal-to-noise ratio.

The CDR3 goes from the cysteine to the phenylalanine over 15 residues. Only CDR3 DNA is held: 45 bases, read in frame from base 1. According to the germline V gene, CDR1 reads SGHRS and CDR2 reads YFSETQ. Cut back by 6 bases and 2 bases, the V and J ends lie 12 bases apart. As for this clonotype: Its antigen specificity is not known. Base qualities were left out, and no much larger clone turns up one base away.

The library was prepared using 5' RACE. TCRdb shows the sequencer as Illumina HiSeq 2000. A universal primer binding site was introduced by template switching, and a unique molecular identifier was present in the final cDNA, enabling accurate counting of TCR cDNA molecules. Specific primers in the conserved constant-segment region were used to synthesize first-strand cDNA for TCR alpha and beta chains. To control for contamination, every cDNA library carried two barcodes: a SMART-Mk sample barcode plus Illumina barcodes. TruSeq adapter sequences and Illumina sample barcodes were added in two successive PCR steps. The TCR alpha and beta cDNA libraries were sequenced on the Illumina HiSeq platform using custom primers. In the authors' own workflow: Raw reads were processed with MiGEC to extract unique molecular identifiers, and MiXCR was used to determine CDR3 positions. For each individual, recombination models were inferred using an EM algorithm with the repgenHMM and IGoR tools. The tcR package in R was used for shared clonotype analysis, with sharing normalized by the product of cloneset sizes. To study raw recombination without the effects of thymic and clonal selection, out-of-frame nonproductive sequences were analyzed. Clones were called with MiXCR by TCRdb after fastp trimmed the public reads at Q25, and only in-frame beta chains were retained. Records with the same CDR3 protein are collapsed into one entry carrying the most frequent genes and DNA. V and J calls and clone size were set by TCRdb, not the authors. The sample has approximately 300,000 distinct CDR3 sequences on record, just under 9.5% of them singletons. About 7.1% of the sample goes to the ten largest clones.

Only healthy Caucasian donors were included. The twin cohort consisted of three pairs of female monozygotic twins, all aged 18 to 29 years. Positive isolation kits from Invitrogen were used to isolate CD4+ and CD8+ T cell populations. The data also belong to a second study, concerning yellow fever vaccine responses in identical twins. As the second study states: According to the authors, the vaccine-induced T cell response in identical twins seemed to be partly convergent and partly specific to each individual. The study precisely tracked vaccine-responding T cell clones in identical twins.

The receptor was derived from a woman younger than 30 in good health. The sequenced material came from CD8+ T cells sorted from blood. The V gene is TRBV5-1 and the J gene is TRBJ2-6, with a weak D call of TRBD1 (5 bases match). Read as DNA, the sequence is TGCGCCAGCACCGATAGGGGCGCTGGGGCCAACGTCCTGACTTTC. Its protein product is CASTDRGAGANVLTF.